These 9 T cell receptor beta chains originate from one sample sequenced in a study of T cell responses to AZD1222 COVID-19 vaccine. The table came from immunoSEQ multiplex PCR; TCRdb's copy has only in-frame clones and leaves some out. Of 85,000 or so clones listed, 80% to 95% were seen once; the top ten hold more than 9%. The sample here was peripheral blood, taken 28 days after the second AZD1222 dose. Receptor source: an adult who received the AZD1222 COVID-19 vaccine.

There are a few counts of this clone. The V gene is TRBV19, the J gene TRBJ1-1, with 8 bases matching TRBD1. J lost 2 bases, V lost 6 bases, and 11 bases had no gene match. The CDR3 has 16 amino acids. CDR1 and CDR2 (germline): LNHDA, SQIVND (reference sequence). The CDR3, as DNA: TGTGCCAGTAGCGATGGGACAGGTGGGCTCAACACTGAAGCTTTCTTT. It yields the protein CASSDGTGGLNTEAFF.

The rearrangement uses TRBV28 and TRBJ2-1; a weak D match, TRBD2 (6 bases). V gave up 4 bases and J gave up 0 bases, with 13 bases separating them. CDR1 and CDR2 (germline): MDHEN, SYDVKM. The CDR3 runs 16 residues. The CDR3 here is CASSSAGGSSYNEQFF. The DNA of the CDR3 is TGTGCCAGCAGTTCGGCAGGAGGGAGCTCCTACAATGAGCAGTTCTTC.

The rearrangement uses TRBV11-2 and TRBJ1-2; 9 nucleotides line up with TRBD1. This CDR3 is built from 16 residues. Germline CDR1 SGHAT, CDR2 FQNNGV. The ends lost 1 base at V and 4 bases at J; junction bases unmatched: 7. The CDR3: CASSLVPRTGAYGYTF. The DNA of the CDR3 is TGTGCCAGCAGCTTAGTACCACGGACAGGGGCCTATGGCTACACCTTC. Together with reference TRBV11-2 and TRBJ1-2, the CDR3 gives the full variable domain: EAGVAQSPRYKIIEKRQSVAFWCNPISGHATLYWYQQILGQGPKLLIQFQNNGVVDDSQLPKDRFSAERLKGVDSTLKIQPAKLEDSAVYLCASSLVPRTGAYGYTFGSGTRLTVV.

The chain combines TRBV6-5 with TRBJ2-1; 8 bases line up with TRBD1. With 9 bases clipped from V and 1 base from J, the junction kept 5 bases outside the gene matches. The CDR3 consists of 14 residues. Per the germline V gene, CDR1 is MNHEY and CDR2 is SVGAGI. The CDR3 coding sequence is TGTGCCAGTTCACAGGGGGTGTCCTACAATGAGCAGTTCTTC. This gives the protein CASSQGVSYNEQFF.

V is TRBV18 and J is TRBJ2-1; 7 bases match TRBD2. This CDR3 region has 15 residues. V shed 0 bases and J 7 bases; nucleotides not matched to a gene: 6. Germline lookup yields CDR1 KGHSH and CDR2 LQKENI. CDR3 in DNA: TGTGCCAGCTCACCACCTTTCGGGACTATGAATGAGCAGTTCTTC. This encodes CASSPPFGTMNEQFF.

The chain is built from TRBV2 and TRBJ1-6; D gene unclear. Germline lookup yields CDR1 SNHLY and CDR2 FYNNEI. Trimming pared 9 bases from V and 11 bases from J, leaving 11 bases between. This CDR3 has 11 amino acids. The CDR3 nucleotides are TGTGCCAGTTCCTCCGGTCCACCCCTCCACTTT. It specifies CASSSGPPLHF. The full variable domain, its missing parts supplied by reference TRBV2 and TRBJ1-6, is EPEVTQTPSHQVTQMGQEVILRCVPISNHLYFYWYRQILGQKVEFLVSFYNNEISEKSEIFDDQFSVERPDGSNFTLKIRSTKLEDSAMYFCASSSGPPLHFGNGTRLTVT.

This chain connects TRBV18 to TRBJ1-6, with 8 nucleotides matching TRBD1. The CDR3 is 14 amino acids. The germline gives CDR1 KGHSH, CDR2 LQKENI. The junction had 3 bases not matched to a gene; V was cut back by 2 bases and J by 9 bases. The DNA for the CDR3 is TGTGCCAGCTCACCAAGCACAGGGGGTTCACCCCTCCACTTT. Amino acids: CASSPSTGGSPLHF.

V is TRBV7-2 and J is TRBJ2-1; 9 positions agree with TRBD2. Germline CDR1 reads SGHTA; CDR2 reads FQGNSA. This CDR3 contains 16 residues. Losses at the gene ends were 5 bases for V and 4 bases for J; bases not matched to a gene: 9. DNA for the CDR3: TGTGCCAGCAGCCCGCACCTGACTAGCGGATACAATGAGCAGTTCTTC. It yields the protein CASSPHLTSGYNEQFF.

The chain employs TRBV30 and TRBJ1-1; D perhaps matches TRBD1 (5 bases). The CDR3 has 11 residues. V lost 7 bases and J lost 4, with 10 bases in between. The germline CDR1 and CDR2 sequences are GTSNPN and SVGIG (reference sequence). The CDR3 reads CASARGTEAFF. The CDR3 DNA reads as TGTGCCTCCGCAAGGGGCACTGAAGCTTTCTTT.